This entry features one T cell receptor beta chain sequence. Its antigen is still unknown. The data originate from a study of PD-1 blockade in classical Hodgkin lymphoma. Background on the study: Patients in the cohort were put on intravenous nivolumab, 3 mg/kg every 2 weeks.

The CDR3 is 14 amino acids. CDR1 is SGHRS, CDR2 YFSETQ, per germline. V was pared by 4 bases and J by 2 bases, with 11 bases between. Generated by immunoSEQ multiplex PCR, the TCRdb table keeps only in-frame clones and is missing some. The table includes about 90,000 clones, approximately 91% detected once. Findings and limits, study-wide: In newly diagnosed patients, baseline TCR diversity was reportedly below that of healthy donors. The study found complete responders had baseline diversity similar to newly diagnosed patients.

Each patient relapsed following autologous stem cell transplantation, and prior brentuximab vedotin exposure differed. Best responses included complete response and partial response; otherwise, the best response was progressive disease. This receptor was taken from a human donor with classical Hodgkin lymphoma. The sample consisted of peripheral blood mononuclear cells (PBMCs), taken before the second cycle of nivolumab. The chain couples TRBV5-1 to TRBJ2-3, with D possibly TRBD1 on 6 matching bases. The CDR3 here is CASSVQGYTDTQYF. In DNA form, the CDR3 reads TGCGCCAGCAGCGTACAGGGCTACACAGATACGCAGTATTTT.